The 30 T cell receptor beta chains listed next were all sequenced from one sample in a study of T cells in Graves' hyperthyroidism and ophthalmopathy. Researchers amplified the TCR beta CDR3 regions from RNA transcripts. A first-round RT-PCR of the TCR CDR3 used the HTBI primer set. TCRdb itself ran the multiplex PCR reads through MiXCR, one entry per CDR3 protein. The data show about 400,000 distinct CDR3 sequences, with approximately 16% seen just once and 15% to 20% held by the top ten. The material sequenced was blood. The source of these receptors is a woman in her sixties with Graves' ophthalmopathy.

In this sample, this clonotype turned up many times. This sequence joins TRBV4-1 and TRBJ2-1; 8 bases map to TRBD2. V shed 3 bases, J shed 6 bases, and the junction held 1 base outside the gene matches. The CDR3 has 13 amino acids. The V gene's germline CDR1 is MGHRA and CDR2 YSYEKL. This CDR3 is CASSHGLANEQFF. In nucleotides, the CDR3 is TGCGCCAGCAGCCACGGACTAGCCAATGAGCAGTTCTTC.

CDR3 nucleotide sequence: TGTGCCAGCAGCTTAGATCCCCGGACTAGCGGGAGGTTCTACAATGAGCAGTTCTTC. Its translation is CASSLDPRTSGRFYNEQFF. This sequence joins TRBV11-2 and TRBJ2-1; 14 bases agree with TRBD2. Germline-derived CDR1 and CDR2 are SGHAT and FQNNGV. V lost 0 bases, J lost 3 bases, and 7 bases stayed unmatched. The CDR3 spans 19 residues.

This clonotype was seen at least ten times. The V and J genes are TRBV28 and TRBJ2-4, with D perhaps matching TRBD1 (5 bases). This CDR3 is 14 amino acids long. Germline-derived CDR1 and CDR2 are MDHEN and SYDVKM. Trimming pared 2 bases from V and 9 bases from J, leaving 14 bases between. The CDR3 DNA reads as TGTGCCAGCAGTTTAAGGGGATTCGTAGCCATTCAGTACTTC. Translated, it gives CASSLRGFVAIQYF.

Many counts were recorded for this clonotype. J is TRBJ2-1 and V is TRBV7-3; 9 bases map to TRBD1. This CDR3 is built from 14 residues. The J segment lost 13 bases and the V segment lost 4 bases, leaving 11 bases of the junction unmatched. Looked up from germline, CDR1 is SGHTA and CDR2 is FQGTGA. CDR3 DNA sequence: TGTGCCAGCAGCTCCGTCCCGGGACAGGGCCCCCAGTTCTTC. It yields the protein CASSSVPGQGPQFF.

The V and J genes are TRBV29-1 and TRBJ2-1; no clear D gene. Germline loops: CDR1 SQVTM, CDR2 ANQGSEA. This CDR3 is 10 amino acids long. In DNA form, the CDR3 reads TGCGGCGCTTCCTACAATGAGCAGTTCTTC. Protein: CGASYNEQFF.

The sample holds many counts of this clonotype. The CDR3 DNA reads TGTGCCAGCAGTTTAACACTCGGAGGGTCCTACAATGAGCAGTTCTTC. This codes for CASSLTLGGSYNEQFF. V is TRBV28 and J is TRBJ2-1; weak D call: TRBD2 (6 bases). Germline V gene lookup returns CDR1 MDHEN and CDR2 SYDVKM. V lost 2 bases, J lost 1 base, and 12 bases lay in between. The CDR3 has 16 residues.

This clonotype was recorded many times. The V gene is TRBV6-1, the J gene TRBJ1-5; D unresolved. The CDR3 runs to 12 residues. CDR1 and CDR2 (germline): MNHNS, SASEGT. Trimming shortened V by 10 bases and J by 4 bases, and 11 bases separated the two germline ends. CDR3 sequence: CATGEPNQPQHF. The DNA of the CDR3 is TGTGCCACCGGGGAGCCTAATCAGCCCCAGCATTTT.

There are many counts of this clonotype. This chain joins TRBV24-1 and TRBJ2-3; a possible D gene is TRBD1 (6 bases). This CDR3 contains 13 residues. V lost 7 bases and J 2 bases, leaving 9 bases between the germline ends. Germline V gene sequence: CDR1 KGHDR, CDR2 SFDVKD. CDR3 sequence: CATRDRYTDTQYF. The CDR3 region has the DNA TGTGCCACCAGAGACAGGTACACAGATACGCAGTATTTT.

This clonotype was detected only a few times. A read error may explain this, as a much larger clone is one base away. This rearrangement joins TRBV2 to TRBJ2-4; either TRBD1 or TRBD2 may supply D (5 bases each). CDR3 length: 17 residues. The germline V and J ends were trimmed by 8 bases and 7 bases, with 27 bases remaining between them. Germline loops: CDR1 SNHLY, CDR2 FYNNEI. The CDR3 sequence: CASAFPVGQGALNIQYF. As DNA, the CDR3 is TGTGCCAGCGCCTTCCCCGTGGGGCAGGGAGCGTTGAACATTCAGTACTTC.

CDR3 coding DNA: TGTGCCAGCAGCCCGCGGACAGGGGGCTTTGGGGCCAACGTCCTGACTTTC. Amino acids: CASSPRTGGFGANVLTF. The V and J genes are TRBV7-9 and TRBJ2-6; 11 bases map to TRBD1. The junction had 6 bases not matched to a gene; V was cut back by 5 bases and J by 3 bases. The V gene's germline CDR1 is SEHNR and CDR2 FQNEAQ (reference sequence). This CDR3 contains 17 residues. The complete variable domain, with remaining parts taken from reference TRBV7-9 and TRBJ2-6, reads DTGVSQNPRHKITKRGQNVTFRCDPISEHNRLYWYRQTLGQGPEFLTYFQNEAQLEKSRLLSDRFSAERPKGSFSTLEIQRTEQGDSAMYLCASSPRTGGFGANVLTFGAGSRLTVL.

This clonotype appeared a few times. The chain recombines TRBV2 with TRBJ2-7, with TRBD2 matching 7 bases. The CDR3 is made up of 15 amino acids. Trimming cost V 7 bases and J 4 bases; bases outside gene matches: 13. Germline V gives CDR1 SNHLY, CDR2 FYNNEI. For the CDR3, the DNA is TGTGCCAGCACCTTCGGTGGGGGAGGGAGATACGAGCAGTACTTC. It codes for CASTFGGGGRYEQYF. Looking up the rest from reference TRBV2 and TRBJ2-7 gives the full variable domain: EPEVTQTPSHQVTQMGQEVILRCVPISNHLYFYWYRQILGQKVEFLVSFYNNEISEKSEIFDDQFSVERPDGSNFTLKIRSTKLEDSAMYFCASTFGGGGRYEQYFGPGTRLTVT.

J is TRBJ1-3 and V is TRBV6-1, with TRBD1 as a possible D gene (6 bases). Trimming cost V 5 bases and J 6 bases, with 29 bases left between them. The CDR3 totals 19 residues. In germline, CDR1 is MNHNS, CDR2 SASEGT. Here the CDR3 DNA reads TGTGCCAGCAGTCGGCCCCTCTCACAGGGCTCAAGGGCGTCAAACACCATATATTTT. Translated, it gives CASSRPLSQGSRASNTIYF.

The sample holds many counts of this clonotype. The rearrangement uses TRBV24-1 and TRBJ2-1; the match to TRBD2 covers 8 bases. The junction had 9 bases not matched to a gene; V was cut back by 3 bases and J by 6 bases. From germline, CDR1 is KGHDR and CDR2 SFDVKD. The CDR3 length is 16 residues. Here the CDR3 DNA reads TGTGCCACCAGTGATAGCGGGGGAAGAAGGGGCAATGAGCAGTTCTTC. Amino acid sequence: CATSDSGGRRGNEQFF.

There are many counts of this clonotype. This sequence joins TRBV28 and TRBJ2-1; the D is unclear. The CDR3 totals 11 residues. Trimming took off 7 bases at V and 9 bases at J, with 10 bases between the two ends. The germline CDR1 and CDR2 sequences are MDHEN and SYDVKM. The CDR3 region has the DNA TGTGCCAGCAATTCGAGAGGTGAGCAGTTCTTC. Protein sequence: CASNSRGEQFF. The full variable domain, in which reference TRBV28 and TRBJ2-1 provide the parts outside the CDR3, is DVKVTQSSRYLVKRTGEKVFLECVQDMDHENMFWYRQDPGLGLRLIYFSYDVKMKEKGDIPEGYSVSREKKERFSLILESASTNQTSMYLCASNSRGEQFFGPGTRLTVL.

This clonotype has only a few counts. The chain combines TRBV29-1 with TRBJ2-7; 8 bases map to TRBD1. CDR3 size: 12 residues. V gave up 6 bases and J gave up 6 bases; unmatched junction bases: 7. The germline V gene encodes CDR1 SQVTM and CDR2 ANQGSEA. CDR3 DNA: TGCAGCGTAGGGGGACAGGCTCTCGAGCAGTACTTC. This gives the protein CSVGGQALEQYF.

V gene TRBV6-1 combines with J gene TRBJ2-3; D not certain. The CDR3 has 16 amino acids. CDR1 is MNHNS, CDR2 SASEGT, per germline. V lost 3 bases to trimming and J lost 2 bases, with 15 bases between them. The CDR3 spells CASSEDLGTPTDTQYF. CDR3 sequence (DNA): TGTGCCAGCAGTGAGGATCTAGGAACGCCCACAGATACGCAGTATTTT.

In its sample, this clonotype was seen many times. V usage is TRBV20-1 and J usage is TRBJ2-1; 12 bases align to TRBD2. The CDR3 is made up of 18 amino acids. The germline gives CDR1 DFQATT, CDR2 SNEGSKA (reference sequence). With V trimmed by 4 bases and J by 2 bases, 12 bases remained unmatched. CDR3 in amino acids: CSANSRTSGIVTYNEQFF. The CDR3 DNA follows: TGCAGTGCTAACTCCCGGACTAGCGGGATTGTAACCTACAATGAGCAGTTCTTC.

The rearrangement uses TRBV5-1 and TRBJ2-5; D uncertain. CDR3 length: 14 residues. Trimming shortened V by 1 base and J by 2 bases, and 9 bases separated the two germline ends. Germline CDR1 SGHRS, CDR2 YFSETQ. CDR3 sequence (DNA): TGCGCCAGCAGCTTGTCCACTCAACAAGAGACCCAGTACTTC. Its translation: CASSLSTQQETQYF.

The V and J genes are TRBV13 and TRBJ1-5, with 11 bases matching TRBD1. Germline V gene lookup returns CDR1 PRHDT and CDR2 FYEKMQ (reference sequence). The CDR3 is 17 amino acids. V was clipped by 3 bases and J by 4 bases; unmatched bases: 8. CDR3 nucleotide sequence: TGTGCCAGCAGCTTGGGGACAGGGGGTGTAGGAAATCAGCCCCAGCATTTT. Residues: CASSLGTGGVGNQPQHF.

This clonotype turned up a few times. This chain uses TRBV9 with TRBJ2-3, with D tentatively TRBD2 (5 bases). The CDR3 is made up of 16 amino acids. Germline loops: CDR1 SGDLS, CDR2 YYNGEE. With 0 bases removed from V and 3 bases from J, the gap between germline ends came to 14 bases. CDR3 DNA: TGTGCCAGCAGCGTAGGTACCATACTAGTAACAGATACGCAGTATTTT. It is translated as CASSVGTILVTDTQYF.

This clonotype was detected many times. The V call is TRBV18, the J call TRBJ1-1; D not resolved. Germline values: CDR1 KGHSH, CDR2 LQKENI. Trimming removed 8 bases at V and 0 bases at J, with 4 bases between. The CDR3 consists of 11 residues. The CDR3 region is CASRMNTEAFF. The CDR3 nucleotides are TGTGCCAGCCGGATGAACACTGAAGCTTTCTTT.

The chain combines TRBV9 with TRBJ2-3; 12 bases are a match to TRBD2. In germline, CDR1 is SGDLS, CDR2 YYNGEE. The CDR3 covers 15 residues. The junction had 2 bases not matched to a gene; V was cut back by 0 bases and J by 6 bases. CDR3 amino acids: CASSVGLAGVDTQYF. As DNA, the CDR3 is TGTGCCAGCAGCGTAGGACTAGCGGGAGTGGATACGCAGTATTTT.

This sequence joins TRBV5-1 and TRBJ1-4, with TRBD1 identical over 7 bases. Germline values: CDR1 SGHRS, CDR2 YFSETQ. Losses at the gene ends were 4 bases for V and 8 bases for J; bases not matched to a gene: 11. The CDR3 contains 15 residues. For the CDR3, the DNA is TGCGCCAGCAGCCGGACAGGCCGCCCGGGGGAAAAACTGTTTTTT. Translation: CASSRTGRPGEKLFF.

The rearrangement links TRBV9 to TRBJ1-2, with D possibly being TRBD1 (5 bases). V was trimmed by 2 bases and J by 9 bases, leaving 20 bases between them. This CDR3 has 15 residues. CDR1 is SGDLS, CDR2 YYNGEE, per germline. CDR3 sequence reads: CASSVAGDSPARYTF. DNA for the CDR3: TGTGCCAGCAGCGTCGCGGGGGATAGCCCCGCGCGCTACACCTTC.

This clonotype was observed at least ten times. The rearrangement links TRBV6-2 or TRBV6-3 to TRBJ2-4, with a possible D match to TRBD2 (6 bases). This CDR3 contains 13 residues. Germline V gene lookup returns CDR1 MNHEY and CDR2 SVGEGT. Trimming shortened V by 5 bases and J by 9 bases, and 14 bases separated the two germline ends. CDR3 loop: CASSQRLERIQYF. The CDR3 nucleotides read TGTGCCAGCAGTCAGCGACTAGAACGCATTCAGTACTTC.

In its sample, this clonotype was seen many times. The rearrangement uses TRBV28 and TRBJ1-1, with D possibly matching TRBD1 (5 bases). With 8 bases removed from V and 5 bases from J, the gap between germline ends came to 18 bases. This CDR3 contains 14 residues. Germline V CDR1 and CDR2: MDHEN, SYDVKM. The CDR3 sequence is CASLRGGIRTEAFF. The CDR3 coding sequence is TGTGCCAGCCTACGGGGGGGGATTCGGACTGAAGCTTTCTTT.

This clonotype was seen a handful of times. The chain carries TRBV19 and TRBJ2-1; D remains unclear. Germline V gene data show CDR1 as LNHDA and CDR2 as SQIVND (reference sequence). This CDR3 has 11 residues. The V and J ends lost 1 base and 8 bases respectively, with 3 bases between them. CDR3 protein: CASSIVDEQFF. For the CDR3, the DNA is TGTGCCAGTAGTATAGTTGATGAGCAGTTCTTC.

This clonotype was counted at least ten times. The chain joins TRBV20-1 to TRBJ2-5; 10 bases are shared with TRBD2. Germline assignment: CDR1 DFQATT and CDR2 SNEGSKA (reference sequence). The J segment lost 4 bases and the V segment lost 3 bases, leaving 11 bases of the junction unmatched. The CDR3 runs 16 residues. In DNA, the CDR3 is TGCAGTGCTAGCATAGGTCTAGCGGGAGTTGGAGAGACCCAGTACTTC. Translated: CSASIGLAGVGETQYF.

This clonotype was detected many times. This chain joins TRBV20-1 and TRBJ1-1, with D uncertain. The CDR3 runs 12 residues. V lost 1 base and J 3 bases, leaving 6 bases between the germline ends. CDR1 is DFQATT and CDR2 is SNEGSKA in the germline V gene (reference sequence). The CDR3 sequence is CSARVGYTEAFF. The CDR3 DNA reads TGCAGTGCTAGAGTCGGGTACACTGAAGCTTTCTTT.

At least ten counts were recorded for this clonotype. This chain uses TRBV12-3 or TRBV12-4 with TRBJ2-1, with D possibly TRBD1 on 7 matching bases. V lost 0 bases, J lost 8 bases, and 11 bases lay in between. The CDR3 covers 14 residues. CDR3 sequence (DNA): TGTGCCAGCAGTTTAGCACCCAGGGGGGATGAGCAGTTCTTC. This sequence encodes CASSLAPRGDEQFF.